Listed below are T cell receptor beta chains from one sample, sequenced in a study of CD8+CD57+ T cells in acquired aplastic anemia. MiXCR, applied by TCRdb to the reads, yields one record per CDR3 protein. The sample holds about 210,000 distinct CDR3 sequences, about 37% seen once. The sequenced material came from sorted CD4+, CD8+, or CD8+CD57+ T cells (not recorded which) from PBMCs. All receptors come from a human donor in good health, serving as a control. CDR3s include the opening cysteine and the closing phenylalanine or tryptophan. D genes are given only for firm matches. The size entry is marked missing in some rows and otherwise reads once, few, many or a size class.

size	V	D	J	CDR3
many	TRBV12-3/TRBV12-4	-	TRBJ2-7	CASSLSGLSRDMYEQYF
many	TRBV20-1	TRBD1	TRBJ2-3	CSAQTGGTDTQYF
-	TRBV24-1	-	TRBJ2-3	CATSEKASYTDTQYF
few	TRBV7-8	TRBD2	TRBJ2-1	CASTRGLAHNEQFF
many	TRBV29-1	-	TRBJ2-7	CSGTKGYKQYF
-	TRBV24-1	-	TRBJ2-7	CAIRGSLTTYEQYF
-	TRBV10-1	TRBD1	TRBJ1-6	CASKRTGFLGSPLHF
many	TRBV20-1	-	TRBJ1-2	CSARGHLIANYGYTF
-	TRBV2	TRBD1	TRBJ1-1	CASSRTGLAAEAFF
-	TRBV30	TRBD1	TRBJ1-1	CAWNGGQVLSNTEAFF
many	TRBV11-2	-	TRBJ2-1	CASRVIGGRPIVF
-	TRBV7-9	TRBD1	TRBJ1-5	CASRVTGGYDQPQHF
-	TRBV7-9	-	TRBJ1-1	CASSPNLNTGAFF
few	TRBV6-2/TRBV6-3	-	TRBJ2-5	CASTLLSYGETQYF
-	TRBV6-1	TRBD1	TRBJ2-7	CASSRTGNEQYF
many	TRBV5-1	TRBD2	TRBJ2-7	CASSLAGGAQGGGEQYF
many	TRBV10-3	-	TRBJ2-2	CAISDPVQRTNTGELFF